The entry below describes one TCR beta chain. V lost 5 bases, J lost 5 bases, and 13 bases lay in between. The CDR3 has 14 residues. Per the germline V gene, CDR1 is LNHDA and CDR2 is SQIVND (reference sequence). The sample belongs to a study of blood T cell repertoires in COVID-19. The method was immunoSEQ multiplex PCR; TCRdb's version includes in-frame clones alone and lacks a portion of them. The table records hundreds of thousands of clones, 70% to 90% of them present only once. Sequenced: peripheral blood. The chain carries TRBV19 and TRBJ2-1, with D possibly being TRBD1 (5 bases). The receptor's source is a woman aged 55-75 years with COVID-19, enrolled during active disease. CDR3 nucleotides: TGTGCCAGTAGTCCCGTCGACAGCAACAATGAGCAGTTCTTC. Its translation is CASSPVDSNNEQFF.